The rows below give T cell receptor beta chains drawn from one sample of a study of CD8+ T cells in alopecia areata. Clones were sequenced by immunoSEQ multiplex PCR, and TCRdb holds only the in-frame ones, with some missing. The table lists more than 110,000 clones, roughly 52% of them singletons, with about 16% in the top ten. Material: CD8+ T cells sorted from blood, obtained at week 4, from a patient treated with tofacitinib. These receptors were collected from a human donor with alopecia areata. Both conserved end residues are trimmed from each CDR3. Each record gives: V gene, clone size, D gene, CDR3 protein. A D gene is named only where the DNA matches it firmly. Only part of the rows carry a size: once, few, many, or a class if the clone is expanded.

TRBV11-2 | few | NA | ASRLENEQF
TRBV7-9 | NA | TRBD2 | ASSLPWPSGAGANVLT
TRBV29-1 | NA | TRBD1 | SVHRGVALTDTQY
TRBV25-1 | NA | NA | ASRGSRGGGSYEQY
TRBV6-5 | NA | NA | ASSHPFGVNTEAF
TRBV7-9 | NA | NA | ASEDSLSYEQY
TRBV27 | NA | NA | ASSLLRGAKF
TRBV13 | few | NA | ASSPRTGRSYEQY
TRBV10-3 | NA | NA | AISDHRVAFGANVLT
TRBV13 | NA | TRBD2 | ASSFRLAGANTGELF
TRBV25-1 | NA | NA | ASRVAGNVYNEQF
TRBV27 | few | TRBD1 | ASKRQGAFTEAF
TRBV29-1 | NA | NA | SVVGGGNTIY
TRBV7-6 | NA | TRBD1 | ATSLASDRASSEQY
TRBV30 | NA | NA | AWTWGDLGEQY
TRBV27 | NA | TRBD1 | ASRGTGPPYEQY